This T cell receptor (beta chain) was captured in a study of T cell changes during pregnancy in multiple sclerosis (dated by TCRdb to about 2019). For the study in its entirety: The study looked at changes in the T cell repertoire across pregnancy in women with multiple sclerosis.

Preparation of the library involved the immunoSEQ multiplex PCR assay. In its TCRdb copy, this immuneACCESS table keeps in-frame sequences only and misses some clones. Where compared with another copy, unresolved V genes explain less than half of these, and the others have no known cause. The sample table lists 25,000 to 30,000 clones, approximately 92% of them with a count of one. The ten top clones hold approximately 0.86% of the sample. This clone showed up just a few times. The antigen it recognizes is unknown. No qualities accompany the bases; no much larger clone lies one base away. From the cysteine through the phenylalanine, the CDR3 covers 13 amino acids. Of all the DNA, just the CDR3 is kept, 39 bases in frame from base 1. CDR1 and CDR2, per the germline V gene (reference sequence), are GTSNPN and SVGIG. Here V drops 3 bases and J drops 7 bases, and the junction holds 4 bases not matched to any gene.

The sample was CD4+ T cells from peripheral blood mononuclear cells, taken in the second trimester of pregnancy. The chain is assembled from TRBV30 and TRBJ1-1; TRBD1 aligns with 11 central bases. The sequence was collected from a female donor with multiple sclerosis, enrolled in a pregnancy study. Here is the DNA: TGTGCCTGGAGGGGGACAGGGGGTTTTGAAGCTTTCTTT. It is translated as CAWRGTGGFEAFF. Joined to the reference TRBV30 and TRBJ1-1 proteins, this CDR3 gives the full variable domain: SQTIHQWPATLVQPVGSPLSLECTVEGTSNPNLYWYRQAAGRGLQLLFYSVGIGQISSEVPQNLSASRPQDRQFILSSKKLLLSDSGFYLCAWRGTGGFEAFFGQGTRLTVV.